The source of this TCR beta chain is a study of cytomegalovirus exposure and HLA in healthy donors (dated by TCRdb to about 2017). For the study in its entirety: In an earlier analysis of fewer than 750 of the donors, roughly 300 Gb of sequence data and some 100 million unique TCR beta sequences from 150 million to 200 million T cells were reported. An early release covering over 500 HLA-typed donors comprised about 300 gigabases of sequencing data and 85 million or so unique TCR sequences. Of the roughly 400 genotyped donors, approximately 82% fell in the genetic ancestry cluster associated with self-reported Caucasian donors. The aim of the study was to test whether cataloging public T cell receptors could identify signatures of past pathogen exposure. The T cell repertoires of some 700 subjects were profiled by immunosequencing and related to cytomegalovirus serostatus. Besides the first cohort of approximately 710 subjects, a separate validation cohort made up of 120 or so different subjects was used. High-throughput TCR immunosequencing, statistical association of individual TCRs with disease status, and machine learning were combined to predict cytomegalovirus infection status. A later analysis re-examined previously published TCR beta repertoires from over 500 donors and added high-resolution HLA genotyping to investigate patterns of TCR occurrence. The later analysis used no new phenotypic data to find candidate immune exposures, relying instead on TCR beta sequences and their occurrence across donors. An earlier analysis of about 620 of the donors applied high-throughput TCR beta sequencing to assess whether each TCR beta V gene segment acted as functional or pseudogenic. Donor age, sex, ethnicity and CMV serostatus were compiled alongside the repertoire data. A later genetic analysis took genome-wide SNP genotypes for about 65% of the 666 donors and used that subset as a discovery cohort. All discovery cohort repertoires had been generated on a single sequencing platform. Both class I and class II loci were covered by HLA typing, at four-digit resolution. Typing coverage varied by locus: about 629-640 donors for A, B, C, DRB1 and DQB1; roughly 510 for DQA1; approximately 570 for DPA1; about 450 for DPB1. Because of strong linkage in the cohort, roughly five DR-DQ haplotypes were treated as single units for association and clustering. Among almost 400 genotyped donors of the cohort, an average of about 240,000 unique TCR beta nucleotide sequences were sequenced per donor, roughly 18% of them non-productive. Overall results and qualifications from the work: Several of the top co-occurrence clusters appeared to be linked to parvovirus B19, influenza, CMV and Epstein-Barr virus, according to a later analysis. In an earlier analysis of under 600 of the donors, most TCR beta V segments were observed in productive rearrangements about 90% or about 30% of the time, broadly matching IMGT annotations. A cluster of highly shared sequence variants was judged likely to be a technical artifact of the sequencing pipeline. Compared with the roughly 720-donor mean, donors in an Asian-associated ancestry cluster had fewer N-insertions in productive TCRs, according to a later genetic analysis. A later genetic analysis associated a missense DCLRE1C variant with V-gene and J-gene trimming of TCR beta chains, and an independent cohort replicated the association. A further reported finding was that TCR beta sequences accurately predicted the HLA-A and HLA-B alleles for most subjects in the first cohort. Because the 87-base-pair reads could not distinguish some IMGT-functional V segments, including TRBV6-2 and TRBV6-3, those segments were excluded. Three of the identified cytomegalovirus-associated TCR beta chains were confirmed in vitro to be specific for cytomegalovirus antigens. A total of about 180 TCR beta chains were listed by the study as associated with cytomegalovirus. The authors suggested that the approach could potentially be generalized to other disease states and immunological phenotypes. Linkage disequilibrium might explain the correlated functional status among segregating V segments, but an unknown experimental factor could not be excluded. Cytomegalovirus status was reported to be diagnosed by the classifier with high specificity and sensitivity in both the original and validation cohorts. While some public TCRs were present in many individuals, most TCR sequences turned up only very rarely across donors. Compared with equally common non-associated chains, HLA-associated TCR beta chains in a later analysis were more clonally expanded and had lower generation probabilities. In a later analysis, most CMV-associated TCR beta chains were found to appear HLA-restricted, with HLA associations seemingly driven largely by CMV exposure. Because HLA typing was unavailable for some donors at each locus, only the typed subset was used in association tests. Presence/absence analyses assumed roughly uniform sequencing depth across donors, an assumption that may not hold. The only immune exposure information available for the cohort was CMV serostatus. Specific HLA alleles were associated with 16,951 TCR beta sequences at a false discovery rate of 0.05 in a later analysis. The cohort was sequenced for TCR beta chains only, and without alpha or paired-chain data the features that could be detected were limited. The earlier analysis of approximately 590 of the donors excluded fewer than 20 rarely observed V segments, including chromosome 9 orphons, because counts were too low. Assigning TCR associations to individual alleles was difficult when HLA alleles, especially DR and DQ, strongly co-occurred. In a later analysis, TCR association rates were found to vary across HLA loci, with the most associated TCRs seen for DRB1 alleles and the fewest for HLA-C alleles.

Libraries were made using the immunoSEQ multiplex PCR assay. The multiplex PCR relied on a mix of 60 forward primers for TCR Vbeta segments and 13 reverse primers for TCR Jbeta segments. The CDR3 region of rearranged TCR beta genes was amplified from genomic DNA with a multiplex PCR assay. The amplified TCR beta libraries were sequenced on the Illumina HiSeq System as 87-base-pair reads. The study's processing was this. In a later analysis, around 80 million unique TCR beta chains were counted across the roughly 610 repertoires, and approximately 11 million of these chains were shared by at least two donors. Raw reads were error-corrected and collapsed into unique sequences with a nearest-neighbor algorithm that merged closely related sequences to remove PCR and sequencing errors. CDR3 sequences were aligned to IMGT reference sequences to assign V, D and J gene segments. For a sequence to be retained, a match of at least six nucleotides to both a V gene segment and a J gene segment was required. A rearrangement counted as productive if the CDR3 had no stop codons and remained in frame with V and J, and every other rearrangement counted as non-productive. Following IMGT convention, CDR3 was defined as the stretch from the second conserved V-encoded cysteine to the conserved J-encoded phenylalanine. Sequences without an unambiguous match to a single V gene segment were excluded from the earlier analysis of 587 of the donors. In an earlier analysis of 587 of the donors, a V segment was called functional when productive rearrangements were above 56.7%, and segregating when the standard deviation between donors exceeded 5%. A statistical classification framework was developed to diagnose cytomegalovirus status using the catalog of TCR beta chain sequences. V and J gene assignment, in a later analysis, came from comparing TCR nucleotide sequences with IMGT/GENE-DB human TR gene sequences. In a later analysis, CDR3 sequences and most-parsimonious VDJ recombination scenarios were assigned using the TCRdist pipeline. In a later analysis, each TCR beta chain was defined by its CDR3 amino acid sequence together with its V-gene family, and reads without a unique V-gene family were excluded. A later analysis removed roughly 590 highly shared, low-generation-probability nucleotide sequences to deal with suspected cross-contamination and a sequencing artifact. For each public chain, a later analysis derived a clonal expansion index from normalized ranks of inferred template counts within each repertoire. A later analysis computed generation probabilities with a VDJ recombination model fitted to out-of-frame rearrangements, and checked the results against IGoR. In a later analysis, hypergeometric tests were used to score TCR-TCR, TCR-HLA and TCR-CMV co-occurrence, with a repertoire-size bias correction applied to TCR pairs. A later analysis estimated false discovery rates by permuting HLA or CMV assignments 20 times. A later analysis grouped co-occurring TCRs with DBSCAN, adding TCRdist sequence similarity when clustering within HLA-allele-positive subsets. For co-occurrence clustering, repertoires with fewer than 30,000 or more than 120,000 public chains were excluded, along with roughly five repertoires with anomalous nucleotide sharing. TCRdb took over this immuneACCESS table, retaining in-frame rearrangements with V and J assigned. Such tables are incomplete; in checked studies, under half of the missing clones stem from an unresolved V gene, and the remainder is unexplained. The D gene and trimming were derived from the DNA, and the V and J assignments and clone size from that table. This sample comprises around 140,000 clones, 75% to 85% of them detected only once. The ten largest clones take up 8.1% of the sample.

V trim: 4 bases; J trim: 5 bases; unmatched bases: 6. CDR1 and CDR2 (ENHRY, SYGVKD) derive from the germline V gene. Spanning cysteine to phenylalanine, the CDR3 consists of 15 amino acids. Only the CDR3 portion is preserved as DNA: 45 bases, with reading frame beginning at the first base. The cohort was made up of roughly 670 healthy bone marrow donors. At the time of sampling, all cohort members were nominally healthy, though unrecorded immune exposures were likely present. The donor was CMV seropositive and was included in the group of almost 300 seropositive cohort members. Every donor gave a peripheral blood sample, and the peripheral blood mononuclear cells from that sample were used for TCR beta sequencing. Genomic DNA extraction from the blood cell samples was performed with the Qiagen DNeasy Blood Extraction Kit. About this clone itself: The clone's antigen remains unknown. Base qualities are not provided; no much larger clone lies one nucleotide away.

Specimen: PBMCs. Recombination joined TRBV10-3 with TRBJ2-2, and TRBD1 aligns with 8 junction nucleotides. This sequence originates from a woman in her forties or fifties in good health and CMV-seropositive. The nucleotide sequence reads TGTGCCATCAGTGGAGTACAGGGGGAAACCGGGGAGCTGTTTTTT. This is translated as CAISGVQGETGELFF.